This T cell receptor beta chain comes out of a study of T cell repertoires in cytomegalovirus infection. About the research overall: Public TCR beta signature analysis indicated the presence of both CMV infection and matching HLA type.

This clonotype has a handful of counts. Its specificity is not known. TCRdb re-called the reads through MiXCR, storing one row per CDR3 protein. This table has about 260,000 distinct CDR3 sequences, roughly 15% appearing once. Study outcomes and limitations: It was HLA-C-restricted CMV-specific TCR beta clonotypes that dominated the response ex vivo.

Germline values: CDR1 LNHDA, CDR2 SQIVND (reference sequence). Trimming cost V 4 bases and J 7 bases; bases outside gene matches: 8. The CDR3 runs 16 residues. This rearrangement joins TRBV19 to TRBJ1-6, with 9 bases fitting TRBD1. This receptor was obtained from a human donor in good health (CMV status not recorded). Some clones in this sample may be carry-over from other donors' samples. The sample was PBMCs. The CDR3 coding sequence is TGTGCCAGTAGTACGCCGGGACAGGGATGGAATTCACCCCTCCACTTT. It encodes CASSTPGQGWNSPLHF. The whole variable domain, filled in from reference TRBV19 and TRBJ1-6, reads DGGITQSPKYLFRKEGQNVTLSCEQNLNHDAMYWYRQDPGQGLRLIYYSQIVNDFQKGDIAEGYSVSREKKESFPLTVTSAQKNPTAFYLCASSTPGQGWNSPLHFGNGTRLTVT.